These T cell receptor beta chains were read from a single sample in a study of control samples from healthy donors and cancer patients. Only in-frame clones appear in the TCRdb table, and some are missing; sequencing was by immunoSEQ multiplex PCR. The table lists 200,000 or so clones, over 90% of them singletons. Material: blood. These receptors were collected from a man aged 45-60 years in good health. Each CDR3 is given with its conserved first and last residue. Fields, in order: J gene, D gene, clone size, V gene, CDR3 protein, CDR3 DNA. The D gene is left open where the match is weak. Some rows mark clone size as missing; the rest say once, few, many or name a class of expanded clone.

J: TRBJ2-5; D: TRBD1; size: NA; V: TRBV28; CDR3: CASRPAGGGETQYF; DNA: TGTGCCAGTCGCCCAGCAGGGGGCGGTGAGACCCAGTACTTC
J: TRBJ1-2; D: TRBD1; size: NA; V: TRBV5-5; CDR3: CASSPTGTGSNYGYTF; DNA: TGTGCCAGCAGCCCGACCGGGACAGGATCTAACTATGGCTACACCTTC
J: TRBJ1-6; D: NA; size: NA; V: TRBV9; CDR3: CASSTGWGGDHSPLHF; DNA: TGTGCCAGCAGCACCGGATGGGGGGGCGATCATTCACCCCTCCACTTT
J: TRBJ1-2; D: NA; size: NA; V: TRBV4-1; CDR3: CASSQEVQVLGYTF; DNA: TGCGCCAGCAGCCAAGAGGTACAGGTCCTTGGCTACACCTTC
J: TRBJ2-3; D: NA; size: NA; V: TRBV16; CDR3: CASSHPDTQYF; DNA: TGTGCCAGCAGCCACCCAGATACGCAGTATTTT
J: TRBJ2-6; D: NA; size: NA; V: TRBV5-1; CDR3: CASSFGRELGANVLTF; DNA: TGCGCCAGCAGCTTTGGCCGGGAGCTTGGGGCCAACGTCCTGACTTTC
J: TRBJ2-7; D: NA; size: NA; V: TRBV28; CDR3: CATLTGTTYEQYF; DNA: TGTGCCACATTAACCGGGACAACCTACGAGCAGTACTTC
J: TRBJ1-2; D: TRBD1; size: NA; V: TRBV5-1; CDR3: CASSVDQGASGVGYTF; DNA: TGCGCCAGCAGCGTGGACCAGGGGGCCTCTGGGGTTGGGTACACCTTC
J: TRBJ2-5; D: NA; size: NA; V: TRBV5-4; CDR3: CASSSAFPGEETQYF; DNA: TGTGCCAGCAGCTCCGCTTTCCCCGGGGAAGAGACCCAGTACTTC
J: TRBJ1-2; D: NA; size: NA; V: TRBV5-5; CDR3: CASSSYREGYGYTF; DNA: TGTGCCAGCAGCTCTTACAGGGAGGGCTATGGCTACACCTTC
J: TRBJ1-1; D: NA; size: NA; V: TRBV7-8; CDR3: CASSPRTVINTEAFF; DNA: TGTGCCAGCAGCCCGCGGACGGTTATAAACACTGAAGCTTTCTTT
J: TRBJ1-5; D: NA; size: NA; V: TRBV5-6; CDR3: CASSLVGQPQHF; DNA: TGTGCCAGCAGCTTGGTAGGACAGCCCCAGCATTTT
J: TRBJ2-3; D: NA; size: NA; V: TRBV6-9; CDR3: CASSYFRPRHDPTDTQYF; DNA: TGTGCCAGCAGTTATTTCCGACCCCGACACGACCCCACAGATACGCAGTATTTT
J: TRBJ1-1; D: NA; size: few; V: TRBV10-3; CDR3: CAISDEKFGWGAFF; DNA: TGTGCCATCAGTGACGAGAAGTTCGGGTGGGGAGCTTTCTTT
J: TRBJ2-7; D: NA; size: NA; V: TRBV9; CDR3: CASSLPGTGEQYF; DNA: TGTGCCAGCAGCTTGCCTGGGACGGGCGAGCAGTACTTC
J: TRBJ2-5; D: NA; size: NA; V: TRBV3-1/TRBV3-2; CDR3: CASSQVLAETQYF; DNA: TGTGCCAGCAGCCAAGTTCTAGCAGAGACCCAGTACTTC
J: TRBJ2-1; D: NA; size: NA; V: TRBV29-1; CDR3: CSVEERGGNSYNEQFF; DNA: TGCAGCGTTGAAGAGAGGGGCGGGAATTCCTACAATGAGCAGTTCTTC
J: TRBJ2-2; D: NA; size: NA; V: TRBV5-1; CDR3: CASSPGNTRAGELFF; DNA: TGCGCCAGCAGCCCAGGGAATACCAGGGCCGGGGAGCTGTTTTTT
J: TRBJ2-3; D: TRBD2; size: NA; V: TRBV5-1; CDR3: CASSLVSGAPLGQYF; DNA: TGCGCCAGCAGCTTGGTGAGCGGGGCCCCCCTGGGGCAGTATTTT
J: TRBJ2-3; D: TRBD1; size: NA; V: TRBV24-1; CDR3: CATSVSRGPGTDTQYF; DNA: TGTGCCACCAGTGTCTCCAGGGGGCCTGGCACAGATACGCAGTATTTT
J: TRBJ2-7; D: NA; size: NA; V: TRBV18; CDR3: CASSPGIEGEQYF; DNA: TGTGCCAGCTCACCAGGGATCGAAGGCGAGCAGTACTTC
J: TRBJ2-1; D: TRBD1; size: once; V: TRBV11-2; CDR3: CASSPGGRTGIYNEQFF; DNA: TGTGCCAGCAGCCCAGGGGGTCGGACAGGGATATACAATGAGCAGTTCTTC
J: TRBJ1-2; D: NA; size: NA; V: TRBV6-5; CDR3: CASTQGGGGYTF; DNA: TGTGCCAGCACCCAAGGGGGGGGTGGCTACACCTTC
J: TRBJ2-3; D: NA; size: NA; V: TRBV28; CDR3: CASRLSGVTDTQYF; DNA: TGTGCCAGCAGGCTTAGCGGAGTCACAGATACGCAGTATTTT
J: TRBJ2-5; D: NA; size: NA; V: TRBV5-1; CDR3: CASKSEETQYF; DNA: TGCGCCAGCAAGTCGGAAGAGACCCAGTACTTC
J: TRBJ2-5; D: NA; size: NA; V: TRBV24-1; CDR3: CATSDPRQSQETQYF; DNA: TGTGCCACCAGTGACCCCCGACAGAGCCAAGAGACCCAGTACTTC
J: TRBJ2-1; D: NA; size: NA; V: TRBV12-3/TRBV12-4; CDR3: CASSLSFGGEQFF; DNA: TGTGCCAGCAGTTTGTCTTTCGGGGGTGAGCAGTTCTTC
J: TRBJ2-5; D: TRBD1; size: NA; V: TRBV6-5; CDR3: CASGTGARQETQYF; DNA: TGTGCCAGCGGTACAGGGGCCCGCCAAGAGACCCAGTACTTC
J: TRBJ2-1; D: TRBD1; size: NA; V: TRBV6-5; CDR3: CASRTDRGQQFF; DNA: TGTGCCAGCAGGACAGACAGGGGTCAGCAGTTCTTC
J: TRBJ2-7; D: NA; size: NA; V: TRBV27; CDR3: CASSLSGYEQYF; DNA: TGTGCCAGCAGTTTATCGGGGTACGAGCAGTACTTC
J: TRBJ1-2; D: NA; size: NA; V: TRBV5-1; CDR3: CASSVGRGANYGYTF; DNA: TGCGCCAGCAGCGTCGGACGGGGAGCTAACTATGGCTACACCTTC
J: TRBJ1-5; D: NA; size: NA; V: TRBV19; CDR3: CASSITGNQPQHF; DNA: TGTGCCAGTAGTATCACAGGCAATCAGCCCCAGCATTTT
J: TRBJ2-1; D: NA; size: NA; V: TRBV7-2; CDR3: CASRVTGTDYNEQFF; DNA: TGTGCCAGCAGAGTTACCGGGACGGATTACAATGAGCAGTTCTTC
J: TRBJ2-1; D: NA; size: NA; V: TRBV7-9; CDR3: CASSFPGFDYNEQFF; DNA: TGTGCCAGCAGCTTTCCAGGGTTTGACTACAATGAGCAGTTCTTC
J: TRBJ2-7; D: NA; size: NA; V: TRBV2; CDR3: CASSEWPEGYEQYF; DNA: TGTGCCAGCAGTGAATGGCCGGAGGGCTACGAGCAGTACTTC
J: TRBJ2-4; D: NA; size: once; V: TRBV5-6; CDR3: CASSLRSSRGIQYF; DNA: TGTGCCAGCAGCTTGAGATCGAGTCGAGGCATTCAGTACTTC
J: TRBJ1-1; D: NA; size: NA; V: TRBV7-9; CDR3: CASSDATPRAEAFF; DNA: TGTGCCAGCAGCGATGCCACGCCACGGGCTGAAGCTTTCTTT
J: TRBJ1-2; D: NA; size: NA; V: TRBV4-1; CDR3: CASSQDGGGGYGYTF; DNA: TGCGCCAGCAGCCAAGATGGGGGAGGGGGCTATGGCTACACCTTC
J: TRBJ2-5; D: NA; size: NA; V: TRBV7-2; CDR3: CASSLVWGNGETQYF; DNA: TGTGCCAGCAGCTTAGTTTGGGGCAACGGAGAGACCCAGTACTTC
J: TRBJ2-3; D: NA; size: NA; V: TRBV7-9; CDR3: CASSSNDDTQYF; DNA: TGTGCCAGCAGCTCCAACGACGATACGCAGTATTTT
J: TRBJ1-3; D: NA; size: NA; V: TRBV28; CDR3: CASSTERNTIYF; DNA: TGTGCCAGCAGTACAGAAAGGAACACCATATATTTT
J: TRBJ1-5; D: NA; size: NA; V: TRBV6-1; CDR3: CASSEEWQGLFNQPQHF; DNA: TGTGCCAGCAGTGAAGAGTGGCAGGGCTTATTCAATCAGCCCCAGCATTTT
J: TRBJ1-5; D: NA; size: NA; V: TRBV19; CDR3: CASSMAGLGNQPQHF; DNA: TGTGCCAGTAGTATGGCAGGGTTAGGCAATCAGCCCCAGCATTTT
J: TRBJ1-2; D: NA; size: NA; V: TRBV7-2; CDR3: CASSLGGGAGYTF; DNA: TGTGCCAGCAGCTTAGGGGGGGGCGCTGGCTACACCTTC
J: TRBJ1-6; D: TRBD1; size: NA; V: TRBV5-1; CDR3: CASSPGRTGGNSPLHF; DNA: TGCGCCAGCAGCCCAGGAAGGACAGGGGGCAATTCACCCCTCCACTTT
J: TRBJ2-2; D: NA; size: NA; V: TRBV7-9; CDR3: CASSRHTESGELFF; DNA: TGTGCCAGCAGCCGACATACAGAGTCCGGGGAGCTGTTTTTT
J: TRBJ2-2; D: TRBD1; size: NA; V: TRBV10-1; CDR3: CATSSDRGPRELFF; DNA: TGCGCCACCTCGTCCGACAGGGGGCCTCGGGAGCTGTTTTTT
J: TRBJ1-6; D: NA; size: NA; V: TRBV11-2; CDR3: CASSLRLSDSPLHF; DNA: TGTGCCAGCAGCTTGCGATTGAGTGATTCACCCCTCCACTTT